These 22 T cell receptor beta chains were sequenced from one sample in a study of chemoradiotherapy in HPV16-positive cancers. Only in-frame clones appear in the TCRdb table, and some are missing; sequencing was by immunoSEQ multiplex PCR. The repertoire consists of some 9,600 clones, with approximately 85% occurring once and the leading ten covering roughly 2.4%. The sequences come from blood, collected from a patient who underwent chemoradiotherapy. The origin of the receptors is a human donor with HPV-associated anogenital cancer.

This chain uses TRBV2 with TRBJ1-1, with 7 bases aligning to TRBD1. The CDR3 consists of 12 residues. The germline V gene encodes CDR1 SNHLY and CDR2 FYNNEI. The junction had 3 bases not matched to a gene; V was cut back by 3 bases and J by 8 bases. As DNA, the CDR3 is TGTGCCAGCAGTGATCAGGGACAGGAAGCTTTCTTT. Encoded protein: CASSDQGQEAFF.

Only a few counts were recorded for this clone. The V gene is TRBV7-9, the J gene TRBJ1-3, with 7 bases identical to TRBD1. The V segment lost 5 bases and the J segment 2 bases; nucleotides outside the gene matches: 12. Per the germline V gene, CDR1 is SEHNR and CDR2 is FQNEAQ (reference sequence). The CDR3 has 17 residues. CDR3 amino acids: CASSLGAGGRAGNTIYF. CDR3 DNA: TGTGCCAGCAGCCTAGGGGCAGGGGGAAGAGCTGGAAACACCATATATTTT.

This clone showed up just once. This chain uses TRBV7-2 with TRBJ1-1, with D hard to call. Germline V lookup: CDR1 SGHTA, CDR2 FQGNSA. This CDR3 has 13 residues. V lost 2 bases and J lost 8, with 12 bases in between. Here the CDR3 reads CASSLYQRQEAFF. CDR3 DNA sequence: TGTGCCAGCAGCTTATATCAGCGGCAGGAAGCTTTCTTT.

The CDR3 is CATSRDLLGEQYF. In DNA form, the CDR3 reads TGTGCCACCAGCAGAGATCTGTTGGGGGAGCAGTACTTC. The chain recombines TRBV15 with TRBJ2-7; D is unresolved. The CDR3 totals 13 residues. The germline V and J ends were trimmed by 0 bases and 7 bases, with 10 bases remaining between them. The germline V gene has CDR1 LNHNV and CDR2 YYDKDF (reference sequence).

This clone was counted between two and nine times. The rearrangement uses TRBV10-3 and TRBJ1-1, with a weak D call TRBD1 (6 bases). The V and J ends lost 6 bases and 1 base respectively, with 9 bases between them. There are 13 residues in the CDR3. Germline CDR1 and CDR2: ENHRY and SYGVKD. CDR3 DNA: TGTGCCATCAGGACGACAGGGAACACTGAAGCTTTCTTT. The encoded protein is CAIRTTGNTEAFF.

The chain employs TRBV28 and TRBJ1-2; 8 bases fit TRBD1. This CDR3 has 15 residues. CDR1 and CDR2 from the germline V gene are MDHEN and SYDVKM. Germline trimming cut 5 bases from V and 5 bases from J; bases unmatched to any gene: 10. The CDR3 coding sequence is TGTGCCAGCAGTACCCCGGGACAGGAGCTTTATGGCTACACCTTC. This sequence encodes CASSTPGQELYGYTF.

The CDR3: CASRGAGAGNTEAFF. The CDR3 DNA reads as TGTGCCAGCAGGGGGGCAGGGGCAGGGAACACTGAAGCTTTCTTT. The chain combines TRBV6-5 with TRBJ1-1, with a tentative D call TRBD1 (6 bases). V lost 6 bases and J lost 1, with 15 bases in between. Germline loops: CDR1 MNHEY, CDR2 SVGAGI. The CDR3 consists of 15 residues.

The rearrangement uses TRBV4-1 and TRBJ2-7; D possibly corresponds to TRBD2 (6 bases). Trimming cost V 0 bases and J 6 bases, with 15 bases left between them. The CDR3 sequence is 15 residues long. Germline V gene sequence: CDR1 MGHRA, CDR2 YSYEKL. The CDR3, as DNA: TGCGCCAGCAGCCAAGATGCCCTTGGAGGGACCGAGCAGTACTTC. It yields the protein CASSQDALGGTEQYF.

CDR3 DNA: TGCGCCAGCCGAATGATACCCTCGCGCAATGAGCAGTTCTTC. Encoded protein: CASRMIPSRNEQFF. The chain recombines TRBV5-1 with TRBJ2-1, with unresolved D. The CDR3 has 14 amino acids. Per the germline V gene, CDR1 is SGHRS and CDR2 is YFSETQ. Trimming removed 7 bases from V and 6 bases from J, with 17 bases in between. The whole variable domain, remainder taken from reference TRBV5-1 and TRBJ2-1, is KAGVTQTPRYLIKTRGQQVTLSCSPISGHRSVSWYQQTPGQGLQFLFEYFSETQRNKGNFPGRFSGRQFSNSRSEMNVSTLELGDSALYLCASRMIPSRNEQFFGPGTRLTVL.

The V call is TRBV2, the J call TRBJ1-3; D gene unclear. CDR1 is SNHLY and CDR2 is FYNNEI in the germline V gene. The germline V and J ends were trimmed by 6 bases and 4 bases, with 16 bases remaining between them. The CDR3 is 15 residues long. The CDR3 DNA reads TGTGCCAGCAGAGATCTCAGAAGCGCCGGAAACACCATATATTTT. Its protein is CASRDLRSAGNTIYF.

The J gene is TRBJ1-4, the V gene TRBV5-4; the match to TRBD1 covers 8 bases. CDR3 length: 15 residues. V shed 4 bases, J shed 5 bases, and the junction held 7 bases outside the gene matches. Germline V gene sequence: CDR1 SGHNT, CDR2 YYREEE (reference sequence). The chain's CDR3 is CASSRDPGGNEKLFF. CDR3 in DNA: TGTGCCAGCAGCCGGGACCCAGGGGGCAATGAAAAACTGTTTTTT. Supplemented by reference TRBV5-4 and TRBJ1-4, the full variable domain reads ETGVTQSPTHLIKTRGQQVTLRCSSQSGHNTVSWYQQALGQGPQFIFQYYREEENGRGNFPPRFSGLQFPNYSSELNVNALELDDSALYLCASSRDPGGNEKLFFGSGTQLSVL.

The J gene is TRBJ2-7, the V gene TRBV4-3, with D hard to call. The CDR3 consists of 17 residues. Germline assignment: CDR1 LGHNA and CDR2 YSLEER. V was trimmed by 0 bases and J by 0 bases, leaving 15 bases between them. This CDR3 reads CASSQDVSALSSYEQYF. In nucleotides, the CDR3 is TGCGCCAGCAGCCAAGACGTCAGCGCCCTTAGCTCCTACGAGCAGTACTTC.

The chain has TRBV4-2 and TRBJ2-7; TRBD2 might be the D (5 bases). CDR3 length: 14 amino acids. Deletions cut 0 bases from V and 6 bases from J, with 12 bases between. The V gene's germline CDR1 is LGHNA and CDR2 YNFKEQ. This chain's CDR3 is CASSQDPVLGEQYF. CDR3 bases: TGTGCCAGCAGCCAAGATCCCGTACTAGGCGAGCAGTACTTC.

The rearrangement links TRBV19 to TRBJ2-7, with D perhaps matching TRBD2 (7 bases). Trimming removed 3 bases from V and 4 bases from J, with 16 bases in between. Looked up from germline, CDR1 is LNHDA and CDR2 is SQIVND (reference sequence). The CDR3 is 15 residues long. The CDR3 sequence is CASSIPGAGDYEQYF. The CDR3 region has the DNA TGTGCCAGTAGTATTCCGGGGGCGGGAGATTACGAGCAGTACTTC. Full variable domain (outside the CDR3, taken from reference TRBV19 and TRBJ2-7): DGGITQSPKYLFRKEGQNVTLSCEQNLNHDAMYWYRQDPGQGLRLIYYSQIVNDFQKGDIAEGYSVSREKKESFPLTVTSAQKNPTAFYLCASSIPGAGDYEQYFGPGTRLTVT.

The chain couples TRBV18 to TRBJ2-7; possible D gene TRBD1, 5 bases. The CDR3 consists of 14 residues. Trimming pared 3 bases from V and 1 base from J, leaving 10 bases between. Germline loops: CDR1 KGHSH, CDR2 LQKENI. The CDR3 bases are TGTGCCAGCTCACCGAGTTCAGGGTCCTACGAGCAGTACTTC. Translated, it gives CASSPSSGSYEQYF.

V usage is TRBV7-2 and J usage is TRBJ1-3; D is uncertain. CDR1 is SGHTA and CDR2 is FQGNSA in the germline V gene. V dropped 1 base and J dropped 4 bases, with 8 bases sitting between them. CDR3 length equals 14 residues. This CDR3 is CASSLGGYGNTIYF. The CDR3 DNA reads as TGTGCCAGCAGCTTAGGGGGATACGGAAACACCATATATTTT.

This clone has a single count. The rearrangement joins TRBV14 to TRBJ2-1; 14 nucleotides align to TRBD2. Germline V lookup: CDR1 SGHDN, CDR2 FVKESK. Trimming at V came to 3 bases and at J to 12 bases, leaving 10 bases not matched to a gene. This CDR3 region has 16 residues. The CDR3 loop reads CASSQPGLAGGRGQFF. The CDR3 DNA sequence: TGTGCCAGCAGCCAGCCCGGACTAGCGGGGGGCCGAGGGCAGTTCTTC.

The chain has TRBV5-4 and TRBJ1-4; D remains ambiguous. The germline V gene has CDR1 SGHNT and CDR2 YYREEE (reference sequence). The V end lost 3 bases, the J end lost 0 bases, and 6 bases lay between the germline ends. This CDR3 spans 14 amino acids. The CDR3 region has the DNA TGTGCCAGCAGCTCCGGGACAACTAATGAAAAACTGTTTTTT. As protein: CASSSGTTNEKLFF. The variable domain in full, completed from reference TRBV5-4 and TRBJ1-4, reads ETGVTQSPTHLIKTRGQQVTLRCSSQSGHNTVSWYQQALGQGPQFIFQYYREEENGRGNFPPRFSGLQFPNYSSELNVNALELDDSALYLCASSSGTTNEKLFFGSGTQLSVL.

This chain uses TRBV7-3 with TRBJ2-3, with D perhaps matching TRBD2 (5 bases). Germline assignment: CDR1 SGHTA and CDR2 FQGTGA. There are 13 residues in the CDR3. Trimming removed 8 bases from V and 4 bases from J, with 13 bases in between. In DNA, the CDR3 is TGTGCCAGCGGGCTAGAGGGATCAGATACGCAGTATTTT. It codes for CASGLEGSDTQYF.

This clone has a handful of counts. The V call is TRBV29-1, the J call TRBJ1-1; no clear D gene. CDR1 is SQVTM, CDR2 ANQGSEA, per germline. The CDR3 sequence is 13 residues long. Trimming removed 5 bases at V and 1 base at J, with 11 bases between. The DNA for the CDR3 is TGCAGCGTTAACGCAGGACGGAACACTGAAGCTTTCTTT. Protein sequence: CSVNAGRNTEAFF.

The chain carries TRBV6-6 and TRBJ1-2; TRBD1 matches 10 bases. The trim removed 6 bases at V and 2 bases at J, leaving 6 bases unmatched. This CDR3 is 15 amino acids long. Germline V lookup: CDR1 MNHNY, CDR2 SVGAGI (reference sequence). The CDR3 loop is CASRGQGSKNYGYTF. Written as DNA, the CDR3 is TGTGCCAGCAGGGGACAGGGGTCGAAAAACTATGGCTACACCTTC.

Here the CDR3 reads CASSLGFFGYTF. DNA of the CDR3: TGTGCCAGCAGCTTGGGTTTTTTTGGCTACACCTTC. This chain joins TRBV7-8 and TRBJ1-2; the D is unclear. With 3 bases removed from V and 7 bases from J, the gap between germline ends came to 9 bases. Germline CDR1 reads SGHVS; CDR2 reads FQNEAQ. This CDR3 is 12 amino acids long.